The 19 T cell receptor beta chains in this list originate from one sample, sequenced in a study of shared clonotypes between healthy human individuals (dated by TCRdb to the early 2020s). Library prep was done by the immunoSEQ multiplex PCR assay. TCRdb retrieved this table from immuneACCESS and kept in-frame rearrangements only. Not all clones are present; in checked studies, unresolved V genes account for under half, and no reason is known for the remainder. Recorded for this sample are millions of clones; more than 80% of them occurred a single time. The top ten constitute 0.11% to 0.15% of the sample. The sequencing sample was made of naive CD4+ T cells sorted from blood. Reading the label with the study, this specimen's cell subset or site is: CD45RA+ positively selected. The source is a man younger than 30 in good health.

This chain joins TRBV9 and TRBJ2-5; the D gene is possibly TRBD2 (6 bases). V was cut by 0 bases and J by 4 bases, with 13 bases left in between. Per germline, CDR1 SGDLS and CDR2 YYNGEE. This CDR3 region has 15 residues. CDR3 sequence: CASSVGGTGGETQYF. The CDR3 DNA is TGTGCCAGCAGCGTAGGCGGGACTGGCGGAGAGACCCAGTACTTC.

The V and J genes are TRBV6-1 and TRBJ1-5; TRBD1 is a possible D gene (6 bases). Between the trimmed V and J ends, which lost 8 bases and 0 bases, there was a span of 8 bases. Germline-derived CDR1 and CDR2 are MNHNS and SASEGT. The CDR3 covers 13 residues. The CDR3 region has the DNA TGTGCCAGCGGACAGATTAGCAATCAGCCCCAGCATTTT. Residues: CASGQISNQPQHF.

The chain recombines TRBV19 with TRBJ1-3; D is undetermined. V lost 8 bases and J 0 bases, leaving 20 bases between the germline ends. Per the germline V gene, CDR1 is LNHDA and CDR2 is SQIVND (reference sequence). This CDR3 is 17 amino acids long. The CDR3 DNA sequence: TGTGCCAGTCTCGGGGTCGGGGATGTGAGCTCTGGAAACACCATATATTTT. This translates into CASLGVGDVSSGNTIYF. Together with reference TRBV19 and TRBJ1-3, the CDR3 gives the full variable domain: DGGITQSPKYLFRKEGQNVTLSCEQNLNHDAMYWYRQDPGQGLRLIYYSQIVNDFQKGDIAEGYSVSREKKESFPLTVTSAQKNPTAFYLCASLGVGDVSSGNTIYFGEGSWLTVV.

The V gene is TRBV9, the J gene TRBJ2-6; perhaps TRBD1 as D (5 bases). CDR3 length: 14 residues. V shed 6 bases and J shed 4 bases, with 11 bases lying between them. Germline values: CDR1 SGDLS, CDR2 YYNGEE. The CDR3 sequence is CASTRDPGANVLTF. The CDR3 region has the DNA TGTGCCAGCACCAGGGATCCAGGGGCCAACGTCCTGACTTTC.

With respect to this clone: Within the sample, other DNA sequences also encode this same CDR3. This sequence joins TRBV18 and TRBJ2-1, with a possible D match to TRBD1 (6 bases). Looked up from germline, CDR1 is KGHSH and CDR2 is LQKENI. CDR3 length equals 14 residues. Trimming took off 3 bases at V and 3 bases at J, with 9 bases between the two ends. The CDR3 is CASSPGQNYNEQFF. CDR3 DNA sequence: TGTGCCAGCTCACCTGGACAGAACTACAATGAGCAGTTCTTC.

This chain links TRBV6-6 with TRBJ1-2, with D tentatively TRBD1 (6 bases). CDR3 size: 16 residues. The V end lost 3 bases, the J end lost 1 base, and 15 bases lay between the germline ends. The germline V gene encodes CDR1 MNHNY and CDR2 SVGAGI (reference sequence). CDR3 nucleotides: TGTGCCAGCAGTTATGGGGGGCGAATACATAACTATGGCTACACCTTC. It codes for CASSYGGRIHNYGYTF.

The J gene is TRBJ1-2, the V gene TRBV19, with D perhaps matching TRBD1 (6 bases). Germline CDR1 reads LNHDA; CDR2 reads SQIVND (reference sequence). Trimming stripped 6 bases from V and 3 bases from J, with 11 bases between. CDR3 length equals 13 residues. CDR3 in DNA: TGTGCCAGTAGGAGGACAGACGACTATGGCTACACCTTC. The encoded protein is CASRRTDDYGYTF.

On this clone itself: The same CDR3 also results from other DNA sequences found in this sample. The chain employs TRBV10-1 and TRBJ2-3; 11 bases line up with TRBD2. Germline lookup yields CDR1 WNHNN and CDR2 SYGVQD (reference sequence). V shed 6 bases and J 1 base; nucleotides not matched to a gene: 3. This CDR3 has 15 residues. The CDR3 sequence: CASSATSGGTDTQYF. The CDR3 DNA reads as TGCGCCAGCAGCGCGACTAGCGGGGGCACAGATACGCAGTATTTT.

Here the CDR3 reads CASSPIGTQSYEQYF. DNA of the CDR3: TGTGCCAGCTCACCAATCGGGACACAATCCTACGAGCAGTACTTC. This chain uses TRBV18 with TRBJ2-7; D possibly corresponds to TRBD1 (6 bases). Germline V gene data show CDR1 as KGHSH and CDR2 as LQKENI. The CDR3 totals 15 residues. Trimming left V 2 bases short and J 1 base short, with 12 bases between. Complete variable domain (other parts from reference TRBV18 and TRBJ2-7): NAGVMQNPRHLVRRRGQEARLRCSPMKGHSHVYWYRQLPEEGLKFMVYLQKENIIDESGMPKERFSAEFPKEGPSILRIQQVVRGDSAAYFCASSPIGTQSYEQYFGPGTRLTVT.

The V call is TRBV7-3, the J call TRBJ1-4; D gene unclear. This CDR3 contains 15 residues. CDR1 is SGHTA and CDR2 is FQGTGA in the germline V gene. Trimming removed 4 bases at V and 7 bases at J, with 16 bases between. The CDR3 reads CASSSTGSWGEKLFF. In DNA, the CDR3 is TGTGCCAGCAGCTCGACCGGGTCTTGGGGTGAAAAACTGTTTTTT.

This CDR3 is CASSLAQGGGADTQYF. DNA for the CDR3: TGCGCCAGCAGCTTGGCCCAAGGTGGGGGGGCAGATACGCAGTATTTT. This chain links TRBV5-1 with TRBJ2-3; 7 bases fit TRBD2. CDR3 length: 16 residues. V shed 0 bases, J shed 4 bases, and the junction held 8 bases outside the gene matches. Looked up from germline, CDR1 is SGHRS and CDR2 is YFSETQ.

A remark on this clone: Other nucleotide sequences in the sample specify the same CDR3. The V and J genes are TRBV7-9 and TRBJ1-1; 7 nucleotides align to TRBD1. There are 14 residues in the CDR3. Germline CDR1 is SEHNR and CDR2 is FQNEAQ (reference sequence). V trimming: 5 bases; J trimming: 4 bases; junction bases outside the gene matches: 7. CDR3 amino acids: CASSRDRASTEAFF. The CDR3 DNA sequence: TGTGCCAGCAGCCGAGACAGGGCATCCACTGAAGCTTTCTTT.

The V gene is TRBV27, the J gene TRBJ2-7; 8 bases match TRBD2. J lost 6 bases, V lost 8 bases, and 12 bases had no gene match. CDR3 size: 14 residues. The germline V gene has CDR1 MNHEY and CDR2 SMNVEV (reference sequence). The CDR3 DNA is TGTGCCAGCCGTGGACGGGGGGGGACTTCCGAGCAGTACTTC. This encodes CASRGRGGTSEQYF.

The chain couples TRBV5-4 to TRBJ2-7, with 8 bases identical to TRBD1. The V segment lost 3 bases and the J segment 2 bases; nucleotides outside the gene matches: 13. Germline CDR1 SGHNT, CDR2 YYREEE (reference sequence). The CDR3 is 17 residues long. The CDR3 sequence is CASSSAGGADPTYEQYF. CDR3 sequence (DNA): TGTGCCAGCAGCTCTGCAGGGGGCGCGGACCCAACCTACGAGCAGTACTTC.

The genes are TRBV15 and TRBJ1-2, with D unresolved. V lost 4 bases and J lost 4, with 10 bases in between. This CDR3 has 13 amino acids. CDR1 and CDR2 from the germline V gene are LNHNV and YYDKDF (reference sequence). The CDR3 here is CATSKTVAYGYTF. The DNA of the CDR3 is TGTGCCACCAGCAAAACAGTTGCCTATGGCTACACCTTC.

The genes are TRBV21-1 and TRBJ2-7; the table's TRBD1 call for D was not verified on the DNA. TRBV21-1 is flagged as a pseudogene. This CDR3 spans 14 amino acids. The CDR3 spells CASSMTGDHYEQYF. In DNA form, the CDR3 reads TGTGCCAGCAGCATGACAGGGGATCACTACGAGCAGTACTTC.

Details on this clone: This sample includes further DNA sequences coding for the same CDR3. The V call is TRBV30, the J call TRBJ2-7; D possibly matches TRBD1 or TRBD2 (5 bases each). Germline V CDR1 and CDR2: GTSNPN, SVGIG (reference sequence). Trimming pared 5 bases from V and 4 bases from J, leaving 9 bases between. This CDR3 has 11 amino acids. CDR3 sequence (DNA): TGTGCCTGGTCGGGACGTTACGAGCAGTACTTC. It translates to CAWSGRYEQYF.

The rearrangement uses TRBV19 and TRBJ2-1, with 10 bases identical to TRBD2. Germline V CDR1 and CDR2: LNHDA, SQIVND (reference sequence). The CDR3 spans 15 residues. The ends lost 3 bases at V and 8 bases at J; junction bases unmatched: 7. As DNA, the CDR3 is TGTGCCAGTAGTATTGCGGGGACTAGCGTCCATGAGCAGTTCTTC. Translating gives CASSIAGTSVHEQFF.

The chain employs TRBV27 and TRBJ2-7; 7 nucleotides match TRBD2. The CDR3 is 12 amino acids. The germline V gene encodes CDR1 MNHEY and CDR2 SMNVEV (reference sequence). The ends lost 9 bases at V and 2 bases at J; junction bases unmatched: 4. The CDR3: CARGGDPYEQYF. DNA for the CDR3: TGTGCCAGGGGGGGGGATCCCTACGAGCAGTACTTC.